One and the same sample provided the 23 T cell receptor beta chains below, sequenced in a study of cytomegalovirus exposure and HLA in healthy donors. PCR amplification relied on 60 Vbeta primers (plus 13 Jbeta primers). Libraries were prepared by immunoSEQ multiplex PCR; TCRdb keeps only in-frame clonotypes and omits some of them. The table records about 120,000 clones, 81% of them present only once. Sequenced: PBMCs. These receptors all come from a man younger than 30 in good health and CMV-seropositive.

The rearrangement links TRBV27 to TRBJ1-6; D gene ambiguous. V shed 7 bases and J shed 7 bases, with 14 bases lying between them. The germline gives CDR1 MNHEY, CDR2 SMNVEV (reference sequence). This CDR3 region has 14 residues. The CDR3 sequence is CASKLTALNSPLHF. CDR3 nucleotides: TGTGCCAGCAAGCTTACAGCCCTCAATTCACCCCTCCACTTT.

This clone is a singleton in its sample. This chain connects TRBV5-4 to TRBJ2-3; D possibly corresponds to TRBD1 (5 bases). This CDR3 is 15 amino acids long. The ends were cut back, 5 bases at V and 2 bases at J, with 15 bases in the middle. In germline, CDR1 is SGHNT, CDR2 YYREEE (reference sequence). CDR3 amino acids: CASSLSAGITDTQYF. The CDR3 DNA follows: TGTGCCAGCAGTTTGTCGGCAGGGATCACAGATACGCAGTATTTT. The full variable domain, with the rest looked up from reference TRBV5-4 and TRBJ2-3, is ETGVTQSPTHLIKTRGQQVTLRCSSQSGHNTVSWYQQALGQGPQFIFQYYREEENGRGNFPPRFSGLQFPNYSSELNVNALELDDSALYLCASSLSAGITDTQYFGPGTRLTVL.

CDR3 amino acids: CAWSVDSTDTQYF. DNA of the CDR3: TGTGCCTGGAGTGTGGACTCCACAGATACGCAGTATTTT. This rearrangement joins TRBV30 to TRBJ2-3; weak D call: TRBD2 (5 bases). The length of the CDR3 is 13 residues. Trimming shortened V by 0 bases and J by 2 bases, and 6 bases separated the two germline ends. Per germline, CDR1 GTSNPN and CDR2 SVGIG (reference sequence).

V gene TRBV25-1 combines with J gene TRBJ2-7, with a tentative D call TRBD1 (6 bases). Germline V lookup: CDR1 MGHDK, CDR2 SYGVNS. V dropped 4 bases and J dropped 5 bases, with 12 bases sitting between them. This CDR3 has 13 amino acids. For the CDR3, the DNA is TGTGCCAGCAGTGTCCACAGGGAAAACGAGCAGTACTTC. As protein: CASSVHRENEQYF.

The J gene is TRBJ2-3, the V gene TRBV4-3, with 8 bases lining up with TRBD2. The V and J ends lost 0 bases and 0 bases, in that order; junction bases with no gene match: 8. The CDR3 is made up of 18 amino acids. Germline CDR1 LGHNA, CDR2 YSLEER. The CDR3 spells CASSQDPTGGRSTDTQYF. CDR3 bases: TGCGCCAGCAGCCAAGATCCCACTGGCGGGAGGAGCACAGATACGCAGTATTTT.

This clone has a handful of counts. This chain connects TRBV10-2 to TRBJ2-2; maybe TRBD2 (7 bases). Germline assignment: CDR1 WSHSY and CDR2 SAAADI. The V and J ends lost 6 bases and 4 bases respectively, with 21 bases between them. The CDR3 is 17 amino acids. The CDR3 DNA sequence: TGCGCCAGCAGCGGAGGGGGGGCAGGGAAGTTCACCGGGGAGCTGTTTTTT. Translation gives CASSGGGAGKFTGELFF.

This chain's CDR3 is CASSFQGQGYEQYF. The CDR3 bases are TGTGCCAGCAGCTTCCAGGGACAGGGCTACGAGCAGTACTTC. This chain uses TRBV7-2 with TRBJ2-7; 9 bases are shared with TRBD1. Germline trimming cut 3 bases from V and 3 bases from J; bases unmatched to any gene: 3. Germline V gene lookup returns CDR1 SGHTA and CDR2 FQGNSA. The CDR3 runs to 14 residues.

The chain has TRBV11-2 and TRBJ1-3; D call uncertain. The ends were cut back, 0 bases at V and 4 bases at J, with 13 bases in the middle. This CDR3 contains 16 residues. The germline CDR1 and CDR2 sequences are SGHAT and FQNNGV. The CDR3 here is CASSLDTVPRGNTIYF. The CDR3 nucleotides read TGTGCCAGCAGCTTAGATACAGTCCCAAGGGGAAACACCATATATTTT.

The V and J genes are TRBV5-1 and TRBJ2-7; possibly TRBD2 for D (7 bases). V lost 0 bases and J 6 bases, leaving 16 bases between the germline ends. Germline V lookup: CDR1 SGHRS, CDR2 YFSETQ. This CDR3 is 15 amino acids long. This chain's CDR3 is CASSLDAREGGEQYF. In DNA, the CDR3 is TGCGCCAGCAGCTTGGACGCTAGGGAGGGGGGCGAGCAGTACTTC.

This chain links TRBV6-6 with TRBJ2-1; 8 bases are shared with TRBD2. CDR3 size: 14 residues. The trim removed 6 bases at V and 9 bases at J, leaving 10 bases unmatched. The germline gives CDR1 MNHNY, CDR2 SVGAGI (reference sequence). The DNA of the CDR3 is TGTGCCAGCAGAGTCCCGGGACTAGGGGGTGAGCAGTTCTTC. Protein sequence: CASRVPGLGGEQFF.

The J gene is TRBJ2-6, the V gene TRBV18; a weak D match, TRBD1 (5 bases). V was trimmed by 3 bases and J by 0 bases, leaving 15 bases between them. This CDR3 has 18 residues. Germline V CDR1 and CDR2: KGHSH, LQKENI. The CDR3 nucleotides are TGTGCCAGCTCACCGTACAGGAACCCAAACTCTGGGGCCAACGTCCTGACTTTC. Translation gives CASSPYRNPNSGANVLTF.

This chain joins TRBV9 and TRBJ1-2; D possibly corresponds to TRBD1 (6 bases). Germline values: CDR1 SGDLS, CDR2 YYNGEE. Trimming pared 4 bases from V and 4 bases from J, leaving 20 bases between. The CDR3 extends over 16 amino acids. The CDR3 nucleotides read TGTGCCAGCAGCTTGGGGACAAGGATTGAGATCTATGGCTACACCTTC. Translating it yields CASSLGTRIEIYGYTF.

The rearrangement links TRBV25-1 to TRBJ2-3; D gene ambiguous. Per the germline V gene, CDR1 is MGHDK and CDR2 is SYGVNS. V was pared by 4 bases and J by 5 bases, with 13 bases between. The CDR3 is 14 amino acids. The CDR3 DNA is TGTGCCAGCAGTGGCGGCCCATCGGTAGATACGCAGTATTTT. Residues: CASSGGPSVDTQYF.

In its sample, this clone was seen a few times. V usage is TRBV5-6 and J usage is TRBJ1-6; D ambiguous. This CDR3 is 13 amino acids long. Germline CDR1 SGHDT, CDR2 YYEEEE. V was shortened by 0 bases and J by 9 bases, with 7 bases between the two germline ends. The CDR3 region has the DNA TGTGCCAGCAGCTTGGTGGAGGGTTCACCCCTCCACTTT. Its protein product is CASSLVEGSPLHF.

The rearrangement links TRBV27 to TRBJ1-1; D call uncertain. Deletions cut 9 bases from V and 4 bases from J, with 15 bases between. The V gene's germline CDR1 is MNHEY and CDR2 SMNVEV (reference sequence). The CDR3 extends over 13 amino acids. The CDR3: CASAGPTLTEAFF. CDR3 in DNA: TGTGCCAGTGCGGGCCCTACTCTCACTGAAGCTTTCTTT.

This clone was seen a single time. The chain recombines TRBV7-9 with TRBJ1-5, with a tentative D call TRBD1 (6 bases). This CDR3 comprises 16 residues. V was clipped by 3 bases and J by 0 bases, with 12 bases between them. The germline CDR1 and CDR2 sequences are SEHNR and FQNEAQ (reference sequence). CDR3: CASSLSGVVSNQPQHF. CDR3 bases: TGTGCCAGCAGCTTGTCAGGGGTTGTTAGCAATCAGCCCCAGCATTTT. The full variable domain, rest sourced from reference TRBV7-9 and TRBJ1-5, is DTGVSQNPRHKITKRGQNVTFRCDPISEHNRLYWYRQTLGQGPEFLTYFQNEAQLEKSRLLSDRFSAERPKGSFSTLEIQRTEQGDSAMYLCASSLSGVVSNQPQHFGDGTRLSIL.

This clone was recorded a few times. This rearrangement joins TRBV7-2 to TRBJ1-6; D ambiguous. This CDR3 is 17 amino acids long. The V end lost 3 bases, the J end lost 0 bases, and 12 bases lay between the germline ends. Germline V gene data show CDR1 as SGHTA and CDR2 as FQGNSA. CDR3 DNA sequence: TGTGCCAGCAGCTTGAGGGAGTTCAGCTCCTATAATTCACCCCTCCACTTT. It translates to CASSLREFSSYNSPLHF.

The chain recombines TRBV5-1 with TRBJ1-4, with 7 bases aligning to TRBD1. V lost 0 bases, J lost 4 bases, and 9 bases stayed unmatched. CDR1 is SGHRS and CDR2 is YFSETQ in the germline V gene. The CDR3 runs 17 residues. CDR3 in DNA: TGCGCCAGCAGCTTGGTACCTCGACAGGGCATTAATGAAAAACTGTTTTTT. It encodes CASSLVPRQGINEKLFF.

V and J are TRBV18 and TRBJ1-5; 7 bases align to TRBD1. CDR1 and CDR2 from the germline V gene are KGHSH and LQKENI. The junction had 5 bases not matched to a gene; V was cut back by 6 bases and J by 3 bases. This CDR3 contains 14 residues. The CDR3 protein is CASSEQGNNQPQHF. The CDR3 DNA reads TGTGCCAGCTCCGAACAGGGGAACAATCAGCCCCAGCATTTT.

The chain couples TRBV6-1 to TRBJ2-5; maybe TRBD2 (5 bases). CDR1 and CDR2 from the germline V gene are MNHNS and SASEGT. This CDR3 region has 14 residues. Between the trimmed V and J ends, which lost 7 bases and 2 bases, there was a span of 14 bases. CDR3 amino acids: CASIRAAGQETQYF. DNA for the CDR3: TGTGCCAGCATTCGAGCGGCAGGACAAGAGACCCAGTACTTC.

This chain connects TRBV4-3 to TRBJ2-5; 8 bases match TRBD2. The J call may be mistaken, given a closer DNA end match to TRBJ2-7. The CDR3 consists of 13 residues. The germline V gene encodes CDR1 LGHNA and CDR2 YSLEER. The CDR3 sequence: CASSPGLGLEQYF. For the CDR3, the DNA is TGCGCCAGCAGCCCGGGACTAGGGCTCGAGCAGTACTTC.

This clone was recorded only once. The V and J genes are TRBV7-9 and TRBJ1-2, with 7 bases identical to TRBD1. This CDR3 contains 13 residues. The V and J ends lost 3 bases and 6 bases, in that order; junction bases with no gene match: 4. The germline gives CDR1 SEHNR, CDR2 FQNEAQ (reference sequence). The CDR3 spells CASSLTGTDGYTF. CDR3 DNA: TGTGCCAGCAGCTTGACAGGGACGGATGGCTACACCTTC.

This chain joins TRBV5-6 and TRBJ2-1; D is possibly TRBD1 (5 bases). Germline V gives CDR1 SGHDT, CDR2 YYEEEE. V lost 0 bases, J lost 5 bases, and 12 bases lay in between. This CDR3 region has 15 residues. The CDR3 DNA is TGTGCCAGCAGCTTGGTTGGGGCTGTCGACAATGAGCAGTTCTTC. It translates to CASSLVGAVDNEQFF. Supplemented by reference TRBV5-6 and TRBJ2-1, the full variable domain reads DAGVTQSPTHLIKTRGQQVTLRCSPKSGHDTVSWYQQALGQGPQFIFQYYEEEERQRGNFPDRFSGHQFPNYSSELNVNALLLGDSALYLCASSLVGAVDNEQFFGPGTRLTVL.